This T cell receptor (beta chain) was sequenced during a study of early T cells in non-severe SARS-CoV-2 infection. Study in general: Bulk RNA from unsorted whole blood was sequenced; chains were unpaired.

This clonotype turned up a few times. TCRdb reprocessed the 5' RACE reads via MiXCR and lists one record per CDR3 protein. Of around 77,000 distinct CDR3 sequences listed, around 15% are singletons. This CDR3 is 11 amino acids long. The germline V and J ends were trimmed by 7 bases and 1 base, with 7 bases remaining between them. Germline V CDR1 and CDR2: SQVTM, ANQGSEA. Source: whole blood, taken at baseline. V usage is TRBV29-1 and J usage is TRBJ1-1, with unresolved D. The clonotype comes from an adult who was a healthcare worker with PCR-confirmed SARS-CoV-2 infection or an uninfected control (not recorded which). In DNA, the CDR3 is TGCAGCGGAACTGAGAACACTGAAGCTTTCTTT. It codes for CSGTENTEAFF.